This T cell receptor (beta chain) was obtained from a study of blood T cells in healthy people across ages. General study points: Per million T cells, TCR beta diversity dropped about linearly as age rose.

The sample holds a few counts of this clonotype. Its antigen remains unknown. Sample-barcoded 5' priming and a J-beta primer mix drove a second PCR of about 6 to 12 cycles. A tag from a template-switch adaptor with 12 random nucleotides marked each cDNA molecule. There were at least 2.5 million CDR3-containing paired-end reads obtained from each sample. TCRdb re-called the 5' RACE reads through MiXCR, storing one row per CDR3 protein. The sample lists about 290,000 distinct CDR3 sequences, 25% to 30% occurring once. CDR1 is LGHDT, CDR2 YNNKEL, per germline (reference sequence). V was clipped by 4 bases and J by 5 bases; unmatched bases: 7. The CDR3 runs to 16 residues.

Sequenced: blood. The chain joins TRBV3-1 to TRBJ2-5; 13 bases match TRBD2. The origin of this receptor is a woman aged 70-85 years in good health. The CDR3 sequence is CASSLGLAGVSETQYF. CDR3 nucleotides: TGTGCCAGCAGCCTCGGACTAGCGGGAGTCTCGGAGACCCAGTACTTC.